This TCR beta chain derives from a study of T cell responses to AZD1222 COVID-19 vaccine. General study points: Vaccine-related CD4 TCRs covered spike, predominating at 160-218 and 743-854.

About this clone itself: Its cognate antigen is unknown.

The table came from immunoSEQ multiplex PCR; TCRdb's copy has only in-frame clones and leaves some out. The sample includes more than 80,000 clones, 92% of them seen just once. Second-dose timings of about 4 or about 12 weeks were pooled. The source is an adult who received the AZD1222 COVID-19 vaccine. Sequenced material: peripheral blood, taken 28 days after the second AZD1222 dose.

The DNA for the CDR3 is TGCGCCAGCAGCTCATCGGCGGGGGCTCGGGAGACCCAGTACTTC. Its translation: CASSSSAGARETQYF. This rearrangement joins TRBV5-1 to TRBJ2-5; possible D gene TRBD2, 7 bases. The CDR3 runs 15 residues. Germline CDR1 reads SGHRS; CDR2 reads YFSETQ. Trimming cost V 3 bases and J 5 bases, with 17 bases left between them.